This is a list of T cell receptor beta chains from one sample in a study of blood T cell repertoires in COVID-19. Repertoires were generated with immunoSEQ multiplex PCR, while TCRdb's copy carries only in-frame clones and drops some. Found here are approximately 53,000 clones, roughly four fifths of them singletons; the top ten hold less than 3%. The sequenced sample was peripheral blood. The receptors stem from a woman aged 55-69 years with acute or convalescent COVID-19. Both conserved end residues are part of each CDR3. Fields, in order: clone size, J gene, V gene, CDR3 length, D gene, CDR3 protein, CDR3 DNA. A D gene is named only where the DNA matches it firmly. The size field is filled for only some rows; it gives once, few, many or a size class.

clone_size: .; j_call: TRBJ1-5; v_call: TRBV7-2; cdr3_length: 15; d_call: TRBD1; cdr3_aa: CASSLGQGNNQPQHF; cdr3_nt: TGTGCCAGCAGCCTGGGACAGGGTAACAATCAGCCCCAGCATTTT
clone_size: .; j_call: TRBJ2-7; v_call: TRBV5-5; cdr3_length: 19; d_call: .; cdr3_aa: CASSFPVGLPTLQSYEQYF; cdr3_nt: TGTGCCAGCAGCTTCCCGGTGGGCTTACCAACCCTACAATCCTACGAGCAGTACTTC
clone_size: .; j_call: TRBJ1-1; v_call: TRBV19; cdr3_length: 18; d_call: .; cdr3_aa: CASSIEHSYGAWGTEAFF; cdr3_nt: TGTGCCAGTAGTATAGAGCATTCATATGGGGCTTGGGGCACTGAAGCTTTCTTT
clone_size: once; j_call: TRBJ2-7; v_call: TRBV7-2; cdr3_length: 13; d_call: TRBD1; cdr3_aa: CASSWDRSYEQYF; cdr3_nt: TGTGCCAGCAGCTGGGACAGGTCCTACGAGCAGTACTTC
clone_size: .; j_call: TRBJ1-1; v_call: TRBV7-9; cdr3_length: 15; d_call: TRBD1; cdr3_aa: CASSSQDRAGTEAFF; cdr3_nt: TGTGCCAGCAGCTCCCAAGACAGGGCGGGAACTGAAGCTTTCTTT
clone_size: once; j_call: TRBJ1-1; v_call: TRBV6-5; cdr3_length: 15; d_call: TRBD1; cdr3_aa: CASSSQGAENTEAFF; cdr3_nt: TGTGCCAGCAGTTCCCAGGGGGCTGAGAACACTGAAGCTTTCTTT
clone_size: few; j_call: TRBJ1-2; v_call: TRBV29-1; cdr3_length: 12; d_call: .; cdr3_aa: CSVGAVDYGYTF; cdr3_nt: TGCAGCGTTGGGGCAGTAGACTATGGCTACACCTTC
clone_size: .; j_call: TRBJ1-1; v_call: TRBV9; cdr3_length: 14; d_call: TRBD1; cdr3_aa: CASSVGGTGSAAFF; cdr3_nt: TGTGCCAGCAGCGTAGGGGGGACAGGGTCGGCAGCTTTCTTT
clone_size: .; j_call: TRBJ2-5; v_call: TRBV6-6; cdr3_length: 16; d_call: TRBD2; cdr3_aa: CASSPLAGGPAETQYF; cdr3_nt: TGTGCCAGCAGTCCTCTAGCGGGGGGCCCGGCAGAGACCCAGTACTTC
clone_size: .; j_call: TRBJ2-1; v_call: TRBV29-1; cdr3_length: 14; d_call: .; cdr3_aa: CSAVEGSSYNEQFF; cdr3_nt: TGCAGCGCCGTGGAGGGGAGCTCCTACAATGAGCAGTTCTTC
clone_size: .; j_call: TRBJ2-5; v_call: TRBV2; cdr3_length: 15; d_call: TRBD2; cdr3_aa: CASSETSGVRETQYF; cdr3_nt: TGTGCCAGCAGTGAGACTAGCGGGGTTAGAGAGACCCAGTACTTC
clone_size: .; j_call: TRBJ1-6; v_call: TRBV5-6; cdr3_length: 15; d_call: .; cdr3_aa: CASSLGWGQGSPLHF; cdr3_nt: TGTGCCAGCAGCTTGGGTTGGGGGCAGGGTTCACCCCTCCACTTT
clone_size: .; j_call: TRBJ2-5; v_call: TRBV11-1; cdr3_length: 15; d_call: .; cdr3_aa: CASSQTPGQGETQYF; cdr3_nt: TGTGCCAGCAGCCAAACCCCAGGGCAGGGAGAGACCCAGTACTTC
clone_size: .; j_call: TRBJ1-2; v_call: TRBV10-3; cdr3_length: 15; d_call: TRBD1; cdr3_aa: CAIRNPGQGNYGYTF; cdr3_nt: TGTGCCATCAGGAATCCGGGACAGGGAAACTATGGCTACACCTTC
clone_size: .; j_call: TRBJ2-6; v_call: TRBV28; cdr3_length: 14; d_call: .; cdr3_aa: CASKPASGANVLTF; cdr3_nt: TGTGCCAGCAAGCCTGCGTCTGGGGCCAACGTCCTGACTTTC
clone_size: .; j_call: TRBJ2-7; v_call: TRBV5-1; cdr3_length: 16; d_call: TRBD2; cdr3_aa: CASSDSQAGGIYEQYF; cdr3_nt: TGCGCCAGCAGCGACTCCCAAGCGGGAGGAATCTACGAGCAGTACTTC
clone_size: .; j_call: TRBJ2-1; v_call: TRBV5-5; cdr3_length: 15; d_call: TRBD2; cdr3_aa: CASSSRAGGNNEQFF; cdr3_nt: TGTGCCAGCAGCTCCCGAGCGGGGGGGAACAATGAGCAGTTCTTC
clone_size: .; j_call: TRBJ1-2; v_call: TRBV7-9; cdr3_length: 14; d_call: .; cdr3_aa: CASSLVTQPTGYTF; cdr3_nt: TGTGCCAGCAGCTTAGTGACCCAGCCGACAGGCTACACCTTC
clone_size: .; j_call: TRBJ1-2; v_call: TRBV19; cdr3_length: 12; d_call: .; cdr3_aa: CASTGQGRGYTF; cdr3_nt: TGTGCCAGTACAGGGCAAGGACGTGGCTACACCTTC
clone_size: .; j_call: TRBJ2-1; v_call: TRBV7-2; cdr3_length: 14; d_call: TRBD2; cdr3_aa: CASSTSGGSYEQFF; cdr3_nt: TGTGCCAGCAGCACTAGCGGGGGTTCGTATGAGCAGTTCTTC
clone_size: .; j_call: TRBJ2-2; v_call: TRBV7-8; cdr3_length: 15; d_call: .; cdr3_aa: CASSLLPFNTGELFF; cdr3_nt: TGTGCCAGCAGCTTACTACCATTTAACACCGGGGAGCTGTTTTTT
clone_size: .; j_call: TRBJ2-2; v_call: TRBV6-5; cdr3_length: 14; d_call: TRBD1; cdr3_aa: CASRGTANTGELFF; cdr3_nt: TGTGCCAGCAGAGGGACAGCGAACACCGGGGAGCTGTTTTTT
clone_size: .; j_call: TRBJ1-1; v_call: TRBV19; cdr3_length: 14; d_call: .; cdr3_aa: CASSFRTANTEAFF; cdr3_nt: TGTGCCAGTAGTTTTCGGACAGCGAACACTGAAGCTTTCTTT
clone_size: .; j_call: TRBJ1-2; v_call: TRBV28; cdr3_length: 16; d_call: TRBD1; cdr3_aa: CASSFRTSTGYYGYTF; cdr3_nt: TGTGCCAGCAGTTTTAGAACCTCGACAGGGTATTATGGCTACACCTTC
clone_size: .; j_call: TRBJ1-6; v_call: TRBV28; cdr3_length: 14; d_call: TRBD1; cdr3_aa: CASRRDRGGSPLHF; cdr3_nt: TGTGCCAGCAGAAGGGACAGGGGTGGTTCACCCCTCCACTTT
clone_size: few; j_call: TRBJ1-1; v_call: TRBV2; cdr3_length: 16; d_call: .; cdr3_aa: CASSGAGRNLNTEAFF; cdr3_nt: TGTGCCAGCAGTGGTGCGGGGCGAAATTTGAACACTGAAGCTTTCTTT
clone_size: .; j_call: TRBJ1-2; v_call: TRBV7-3; cdr3_length: 14; d_call: .; cdr3_aa: CASSPGGFGYGYTF; cdr3_nt: TGTGCCAGCAGCCCGGGGGGGTTCGGCTATGGCTACACCTTC
clone_size: .; j_call: TRBJ2-7; v_call: TRBV28; cdr3_length: 15; d_call: .; cdr3_aa: CASSKTLRGAYEQYF; cdr3_nt: TGTGCCAGCAGCAAAACGCTCAGGGGGGCCTACGAGCAGTACTTC
clone_size: .; j_call: TRBJ1-4; v_call: TRBV10-3; cdr3_length: 15; d_call: TRBD1; cdr3_aa: CAISETGTGGEKLFF; cdr3_nt: TGTGCCATCAGTGAAACCGGGACAGGGGGTGAAAAACTGTTTTTT